This T cell receptor beta chain was sequenced in a study of T cell changes during pregnancy in multiple sclerosis. This clone appeared a single time. V gave up 1 base and J gave up 3 bases; unmatched junction bases: 12. The CDR3 has 18 amino acids. The germline V gene encodes CDR1 SGHAT and CDR2 FQNNGV. The data were produced by immunoSEQ multiplex PCR, yet TCRdb's version contains in-frame clones alone and is incomplete. The table has around 40,000 clones, more than 85% seen once. The material sequenced was CD8+ T cells from peripheral blood mononuclear cells, taken in the third trimester of pregnancy. The chain carries TRBV11-2 and TRBJ2-1, with TRBD1 identical over 7 bases. This receptor was identified in a female donor with multiple sclerosis, enrolled in a pregnancy study. CDR3 nucleotide sequence: TGTGCCAGCAGCTTAGGCCGCCCAAAGGGGGCGGTCTACAATGAGCAGTTCTTC. It encodes CASSLGRPKGAVYNEQFF.